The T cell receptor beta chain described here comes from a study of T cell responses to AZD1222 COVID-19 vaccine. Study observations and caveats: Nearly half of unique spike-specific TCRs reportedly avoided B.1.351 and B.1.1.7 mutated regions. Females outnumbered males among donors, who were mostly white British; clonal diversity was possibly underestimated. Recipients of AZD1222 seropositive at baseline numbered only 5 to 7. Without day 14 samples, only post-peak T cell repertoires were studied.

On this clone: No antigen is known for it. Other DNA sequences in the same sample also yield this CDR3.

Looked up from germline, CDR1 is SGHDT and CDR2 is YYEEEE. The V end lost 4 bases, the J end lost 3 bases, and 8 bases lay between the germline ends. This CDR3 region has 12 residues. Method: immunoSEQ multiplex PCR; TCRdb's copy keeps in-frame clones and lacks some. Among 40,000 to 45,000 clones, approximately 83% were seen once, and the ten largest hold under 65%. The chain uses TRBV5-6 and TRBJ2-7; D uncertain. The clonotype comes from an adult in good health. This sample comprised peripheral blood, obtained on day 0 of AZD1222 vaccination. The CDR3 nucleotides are TGTGCCAGCAGCCTGAACCACTACGAGCAGTACTTC. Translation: CASSLNHYEQYF.